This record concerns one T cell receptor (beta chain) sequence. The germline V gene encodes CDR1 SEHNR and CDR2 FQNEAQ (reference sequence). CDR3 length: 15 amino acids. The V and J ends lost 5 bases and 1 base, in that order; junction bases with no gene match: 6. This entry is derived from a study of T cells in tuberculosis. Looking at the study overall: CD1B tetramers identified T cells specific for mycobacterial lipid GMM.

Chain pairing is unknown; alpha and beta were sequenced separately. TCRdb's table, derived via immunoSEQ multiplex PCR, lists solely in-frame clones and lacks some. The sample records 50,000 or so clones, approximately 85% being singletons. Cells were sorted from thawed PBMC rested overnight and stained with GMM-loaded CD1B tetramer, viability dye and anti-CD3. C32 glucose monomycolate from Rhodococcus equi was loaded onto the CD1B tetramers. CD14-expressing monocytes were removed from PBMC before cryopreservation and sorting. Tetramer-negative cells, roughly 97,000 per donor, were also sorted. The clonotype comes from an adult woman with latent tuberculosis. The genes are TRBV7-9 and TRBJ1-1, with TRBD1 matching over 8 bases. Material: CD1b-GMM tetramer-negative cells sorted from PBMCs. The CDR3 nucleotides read TGTGCCAGCAGCGTTCCCGGGACAGGGAACACTGAAGCTTTCTTT. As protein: CASSVPGTGNTEAFF.